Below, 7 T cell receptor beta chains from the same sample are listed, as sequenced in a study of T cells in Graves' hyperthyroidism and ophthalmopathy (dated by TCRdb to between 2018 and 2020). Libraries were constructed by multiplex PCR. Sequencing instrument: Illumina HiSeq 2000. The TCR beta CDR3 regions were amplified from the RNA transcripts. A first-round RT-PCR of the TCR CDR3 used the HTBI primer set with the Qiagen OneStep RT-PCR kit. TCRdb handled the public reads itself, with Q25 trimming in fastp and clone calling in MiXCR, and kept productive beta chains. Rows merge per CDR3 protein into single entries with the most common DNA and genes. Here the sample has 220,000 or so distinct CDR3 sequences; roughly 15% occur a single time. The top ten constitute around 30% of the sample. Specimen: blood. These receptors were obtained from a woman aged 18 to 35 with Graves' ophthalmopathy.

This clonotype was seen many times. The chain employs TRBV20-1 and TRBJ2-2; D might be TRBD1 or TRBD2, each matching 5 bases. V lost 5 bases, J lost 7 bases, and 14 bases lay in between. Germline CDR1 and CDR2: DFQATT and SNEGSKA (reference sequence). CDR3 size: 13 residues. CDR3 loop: CSAGDQIGGELFF. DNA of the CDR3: TGCAGTGCTGGGGACCAGATAGGCGGGGAGCTGTTTTTT.

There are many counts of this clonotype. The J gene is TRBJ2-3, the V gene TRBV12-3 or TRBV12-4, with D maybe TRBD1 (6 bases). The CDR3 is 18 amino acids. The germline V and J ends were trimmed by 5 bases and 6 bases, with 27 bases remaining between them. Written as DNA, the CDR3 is TGTGCCAGCAGTGGTGATAGGACAGTAGGTTTCGATTTGGATACGCAGTATTTT. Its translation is CASSGDRTVGFDLDTQYF.

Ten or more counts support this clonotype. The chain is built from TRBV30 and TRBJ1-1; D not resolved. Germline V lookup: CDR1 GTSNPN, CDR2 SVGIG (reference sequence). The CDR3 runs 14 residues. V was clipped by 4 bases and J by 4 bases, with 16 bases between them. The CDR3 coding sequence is TGTGCCTGGATCAAGGGCGTAAGCGGCACTGAAGCTTTCTTT. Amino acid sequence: CAWIKGVSGTEAFF.

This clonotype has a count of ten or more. In DNA form, the CDR3 reads TGTGCCAGCTCACCCTCGACAGGGGTTCAAGAGACCCAGTACTTC. This codes for CASSPSTGVQETQYF. The chain employs TRBV18 and TRBJ2-5; TRBD1 agrees at 8 bases. This CDR3 contains 15 residues. V lost 3 bases to trimming and J lost 2 bases; unmatched junction nucleotides: 5. CDR1 is KGHSH and CDR2 is LQKENI in the germline V gene.

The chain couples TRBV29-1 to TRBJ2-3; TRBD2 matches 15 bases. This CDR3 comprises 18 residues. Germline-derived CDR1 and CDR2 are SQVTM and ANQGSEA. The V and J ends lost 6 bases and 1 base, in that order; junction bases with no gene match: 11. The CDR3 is CSVSYPGTSGRRTDTQYF. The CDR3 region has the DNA TGCAGCGTCTCCTACCCCGGGACTAGCGGGAGGCGCACAGATACGCAGTATTTT.

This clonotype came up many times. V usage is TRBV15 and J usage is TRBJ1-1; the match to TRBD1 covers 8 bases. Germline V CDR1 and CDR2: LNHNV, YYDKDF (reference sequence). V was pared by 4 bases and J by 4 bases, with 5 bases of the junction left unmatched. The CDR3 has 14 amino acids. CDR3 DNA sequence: TGTGCCACCAGCATTGACAGGGGCGTCACTGAAGCTTTCTTT. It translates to CATSIDRGVTEAFF.

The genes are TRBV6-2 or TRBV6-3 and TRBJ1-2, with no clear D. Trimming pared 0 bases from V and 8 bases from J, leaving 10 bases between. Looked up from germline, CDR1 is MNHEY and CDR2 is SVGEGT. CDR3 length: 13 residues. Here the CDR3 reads CASSYSQDPGYTF. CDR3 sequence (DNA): TGTGCCAGCAGTTACTCCCAGGATCCGGGCTACACCTTC.